This note documents a single T cell receptor beta chain sequence. At one boundary the junction diverges from the germline segment, which might be a read error. This record belongs to a study of response to subunit inactivated influenza vaccine. This CDR3 contains 16 residues. Looked up from germline, CDR1 is SNHLY and CDR2 is FYNNEI. TCRdb reprocessed the RT-PCR reads via MiXCR and lists one record per CDR3 protein. Here the sample spans about 650,000 distinct CDR3 sequences, around 13% being singletons. This sequence originates from a man aged 50-59 years who received an inactivated influenza vaccine. Material: PBMCs from blood, obtained roughly 15 days before vaccination. This rearrangement joins TRBV2 to TRBJ1-5; 7 bases align to TRBD1. Written as DNA, the CDR3 is TGTGCCACCAGTCTGTATACCGGGACAGTGGATCAGCCCCAGCATTTT. Translation: CATSLYTGTVDQPQHF.